This T cell receptor (beta chain) was retrieved from a study of blood T cell repertoires in COVID-19. Study information: The samples span acute and convalescent COVID-19 from the United States, Italy and Spain. The analysed material was cDNA or gDNA that came from T cells, B-cell-depleted T cells, or PBMCs.

Seattle enrolled patients during active infection and tracked them longitudinally. From germline, CDR1 is KGHSH and CDR2 LQKENI. The V end lost 0 bases, the J end lost 2 bases, and 10 bases lay between the germline ends. This CDR3 is built from 15 residues. Under the authors' procedure: Estimation of nucleated cell counts relied on the amplification of reference gene primers. This table comes from immunoSEQ multiplex PCR, and its TCRdb copy is limited to in-frame clones, with some not included. That table supplies the V and J calls and clone size; D and trimming were determined from the DNA. The sample includes around 400,000 clones, around 87% seen only once; the top ten take roughly 2%.

The genes are TRBV18 and TRBJ1-2; D is ambiguous. This sequence originates from a woman aged 55 to 70 with COVID-19, enrolled during active disease. Sequenced input: peripheral blood. The chain's CDR3 is CASSPPSRGNYGYTF. For the CDR3, the DNA is TGTGCCAGCTCACCACCGAGCCGGGGAAACTATGGCTACACCTTC.